This entry is about one T cell receptor (beta chain). Its antigen remains unidentified. Losses at the gene ends were 4 bases for V and 3 bases for J; bases not matched to a gene: 4. Germline loops: CDR1 MNHEY, CDR2 SMNVEV (reference sequence). This CDR3 comprises 15 residues. This sample is drawn from a study of shared clonotypes between healthy human individuals. In the study overall: Donor ages ranged 18 to 49 years: a couple of women, a few men. Overall study findings and caveats: Donor clonotype sharing was expected to depend on sequencing depth.

Among the unsorted PBMC samples, replicate PCRs used around 280 ng DNA, 30,000 to 35,000 T cell genomes. Produced via immunoSEQ multiplex PCR; TCRdb's table is partial and in-frame only. The table shows approximately 470,000 clones, with around 85% occurring only once. Source material: PBMCs. The chain couples TRBV27 to TRBJ1-2; TRBD1 aligns across 11 bases. The receptor was derived from a woman between 40 and 50 years old in good health. Some clones in this sample may be carry-over from other donors' samples. CDR3 nucleotide sequence: TGTGCCAGCAGTTCCCCGGGACAGGGGGACTATGGCTACACCTTC. This translates into CASSSPGQGDYGYTF.